A selection of T cell receptor beta chains follows, all from one sample in a study of control samples from healthy donors and cancer patients. Data came from immunoSEQ multiplex PCR; TCRdb stores just in-frame clones and leaves some out. In the table there are tens of thousands of clones, about 89% of which are singletons. Sequenced input: blood. The origin of the receptors is an older woman in good health. Both conserved end residues are part of each CDR3. The order of the fields is J gene, clone size, V gene, D gene, CDR3 DNA, CDR3 protein. A D gene is named only where the DNA matches it firmly. Clone size is shown for a subset of rows, as once, few, many or a class of expanded clone.

J: TRBJ2-3
size: once
V: TRBV7-9
D: .
DNA: TGTGCCAGCAGCTTTCATTCTCTGGGGACGACTAGCACAGATACGCAGTATTTT
CDR3: CASSFHSLGTTSTDTQYF

J: TRBJ1-6
size: .
V: TRBV4-2
D: .
DNA: TGTGCCAGCAGCCAAGACGAGGGAGGGAGGTGGTCACCCCTCCACTTT
CDR3: CASSQDEGGRWSPLHF

J: TRBJ2-1
size: once
V: TRBV9
D: TRBD2
DNA: TGTGCCAGCAGCTCTATACCGGGACTAGCGGGAGACTTGTACAATGAGCAGTTCTTC
CDR3: CASSSIPGLAGDLYNEQFF

J: TRBJ1-2
size: .
V: TRBV5-1
D: .
DNA: TGCGCCAGCAGCCCCGGACAAGCTTTGTCTGATGGCTACACCTTC
CDR3: CASSPGQALSDGYTF

J: TRBJ1-1
size: .
V: TRBV18
D: TRBD1
DNA: TGTGCCAGCTCACAACTCAGGGGGTTCACCACTGAAGCTTTCTTT
CDR3: CASSQLRGFTTEAFF

J: TRBJ1-2
size: .
V: TRBV7-6
D: .
DNA: TGTGCCAGCAGCTTAGAGCGCGGATATAACTATGGCTACACCTTC
CDR3: CASSLERGYNYGYTF

J: TRBJ1-3
size: .
V: TRBV13
D: .
DNA: TGTGCCAGCAGCCCCCCTTCCAAAATGGGAAACACCATATATTTT
CDR3: CASSPPSKMGNTIYF

J: TRBJ1-1
size: .
V: TRBV6-2/TRBV6-3
D: .
DNA: TGTGCCAGCAGTTACAGGAACGGGCTACAGGTTAAGAACACTGAAGCTTTCTTT
CDR3: CASSYRNGLQVKNTEAFF

J: TRBJ2-7
size: .
V: TRBV28
D: TRBD2
DNA: TGTGCCAGCAGTCCCTCTGGGGGGGGTACGTACGAGCAGTACTTC
CDR3: CASSPSGGGTYEQYF

J: TRBJ1-6
size: .
V: TRBV4-1
D: .
DNA: TGCGCCAGCAGCCAAGACGGCTATAATTCACCCCTCCACTTT
CDR3: CASSQDGYNSPLHF

J: TRBJ2-7
size: .
V: TRBV11-2
D: .
DNA: TGTGCCAGCAGCTGGACTGTCGGCGAGCAGTACTTC
CDR3: CASSWTVGEQYF

J: TRBJ1-2
size: .
V: TRBV6-1
D: .
DNA: TGTGCCAGCAGTGAACGGCAAGGGGCAAGGGCTAACTATGGCTACACCTTC
CDR3: CASSERQGARANYGYTF

J: TRBJ2-3
size: .
V: TRBV13
D: TRBD2
DNA: TGTGCCAGCAGCGGGGGGCCGGGACTAGCGACAGATACGCAGTATTTT
CDR3: CASSGGPGLATDTQYF

J: TRBJ1-1
size: .
V: TRBV5-1
D: TRBD1
DNA: TGCGCCAGCAGCTTCACAGGGGGTTCCACTGAAGCTTTCTTT
CDR3: CASSFTGGSTEAFF

J: TRBJ1-1
size: .
V: TRBV3-1/TRBV3-2
D: .
DNA: TGTGCCAGCAGGGGACGAGATGAGTACACTGAAGCTTTCTTT
CDR3: CASRGRDEYTEAFF

J: TRBJ1-2
size: once
V: TRBV2
D: TRBD1
DNA: TGTGCCAGCAGTGTGACAGGGAATGGCTACACCTTC
CDR3: CASSVTGNGYTF

J: TRBJ2-5
size: .
V: TRBV4-3
D: .
DNA: TGCGCCAGCAGCCAAGACGTGGGGCGCGCGGAGACCCAGTACTTC
CDR3: CASSQDVGRAETQYF

J: TRBJ1-2
size: .
V: TRBV6-5
D: .
DNA: TGTGCCAGCACTAGAACATTATCGGGGTTCTATGGCTACACCTTC
CDR3: CASTRTLSGFYGYTF

J: TRBJ2-7
size: .
V: TRBV9
D: TRBD2
DNA: TGTGCCAGCAGCGTGGTCTTCGGGACTAGCAACAACTCCTACGAGCAGTACTTC
CDR3: CASSVVFGTSNNSYEQYF

J: TRBJ2-1
size: .
V: TRBV5-8
D: TRBD1
DNA: TGTGCCAGCAGCTTGACCAAAGGACAGGTGGGAGAGTTCTTC
CDR3: CASSLTKGQVGEFF

J: TRBJ2-7
size: .
V: TRBV4-1
D: .
DNA: TGCGCCAGCAGCCACCGGGACGGTATCTCCGAGCAGTACTTC
CDR3: CASSHRDGISEQYF

J: TRBJ2-4
size: .
V: TRBV18
D: .
DNA: TGTGCCAGTTCACCACGGGCTCCTCAAGGCGCCAAAAACATTCAGTACTTC
CDR3: CASSPRAPQGAKNIQYF

J: TRBJ1-5
size: .
V: TRBV11-3
D: .
DNA: TGTGCCAGCAGCTCACAGGGTATCGATCAGCCCCAGCATTTT
CDR3: CASSSQGIDQPQHF

J: TRBJ1-1
size: .
V: TRBV24-1
D: .
DNA: TGTGCCACCAGTGACGACGGACTGGGGAGCACTGAAGCTTTCTTT
CDR3: CATSDDGLGSTEAFF

J: TRBJ2-1
size: .
V: TRBV4-2
D: .
DNA: TGTGCCAGCAGCCAAGTTAGAGACCCGTACAATGAGCAGTTCTTC
CDR3: CASSQVRDPYNEQFF

J: TRBJ1-1
size: .
V: TRBV27
D: .
DNA: TGTGCCAGCAGTTTCCAGGGGAATGGTGAAGCTTTCTTT
CDR3: CASSFQGNGEAFF

J: TRBJ1-6
size: .
V: TRBV4-3
D: .
DNA: TGCGCCAGCAGCCAAGATTGGGGCCGGGGTGGGAGTTCACCCCTCCACTTT
CDR3: CASSQDWGRGGSSPLHF

J: TRBJ2-5
size: few
V: TRBV28
D: TRBD1
DNA: TGTGCCAGCAGTTCTTTGACAGGGGGTATAGAGACCCAGTACTTC
CDR3: CASSSLTGGIETQYF

J: TRBJ2-5
size: .
V: TRBV10-3
D: .
DNA: TGTGCCATCAGTGATTTGTGGCAGGGGGAGACCCAGTACTTC
CDR3: CAISDLWQGETQYF